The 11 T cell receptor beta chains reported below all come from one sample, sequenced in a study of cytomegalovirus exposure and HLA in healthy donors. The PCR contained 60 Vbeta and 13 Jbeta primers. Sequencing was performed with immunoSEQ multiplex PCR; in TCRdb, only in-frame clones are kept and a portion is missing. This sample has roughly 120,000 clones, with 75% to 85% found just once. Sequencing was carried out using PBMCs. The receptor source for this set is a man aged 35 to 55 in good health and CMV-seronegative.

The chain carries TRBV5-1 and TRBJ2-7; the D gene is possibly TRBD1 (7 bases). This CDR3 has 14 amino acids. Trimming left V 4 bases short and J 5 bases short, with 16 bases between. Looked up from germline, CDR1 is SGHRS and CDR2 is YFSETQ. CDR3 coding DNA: TGCGCCAGCAGCAGGAGGGACAGCTTCGACGAGCAGTACTTC. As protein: CASSRRDSFDEQYF.

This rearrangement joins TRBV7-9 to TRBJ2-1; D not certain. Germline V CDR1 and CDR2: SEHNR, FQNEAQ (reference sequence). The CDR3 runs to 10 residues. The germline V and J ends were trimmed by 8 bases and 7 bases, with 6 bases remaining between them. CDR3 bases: TGTGCCAGCTCCGGGAATGAGCAGTTCTTC. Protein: CASSGNEQFF.

In nucleotides, the CDR3 is TGTGCCAGCAGCTACGGACAGACCAATCAGCCCCAGCATTTT. It encodes CASSYGQTNQPQHF. The chain is built from TRBV7-2 and TRBJ1-5; tentative D call: TRBD1 (6 bases). V gave up 4 bases and J gave up 3 bases, with 10 bases separating them. The CDR3 consists of 14 residues. Germline lookup yields CDR1 SGHTA and CDR2 FQGNSA.

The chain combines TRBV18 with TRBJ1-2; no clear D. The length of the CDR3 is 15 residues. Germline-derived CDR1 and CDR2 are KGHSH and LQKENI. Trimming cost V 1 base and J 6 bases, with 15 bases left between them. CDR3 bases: TGTGCCAGCTCACCACTTCTGAGTGGTTCAAATGGCTACACCTTC. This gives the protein CASSPLLSGSNGYTF.

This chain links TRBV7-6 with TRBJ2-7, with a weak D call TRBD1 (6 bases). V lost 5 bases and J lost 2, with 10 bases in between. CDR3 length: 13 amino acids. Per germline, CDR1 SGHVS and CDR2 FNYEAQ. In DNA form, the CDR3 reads TGTGCCAGCAGCCCCCGGACAGCCTACGAGCAGTACTTC. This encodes CASSPRTAYEQYF.

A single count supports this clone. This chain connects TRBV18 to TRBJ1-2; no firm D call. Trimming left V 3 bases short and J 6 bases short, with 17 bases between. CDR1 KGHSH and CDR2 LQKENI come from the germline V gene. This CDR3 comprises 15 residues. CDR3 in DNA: TGTGCCAGCTCACCGCTCAAGGAGCCGGTAAATGGCTACACCTTC. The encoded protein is CASSPLKEPVNGYTF.

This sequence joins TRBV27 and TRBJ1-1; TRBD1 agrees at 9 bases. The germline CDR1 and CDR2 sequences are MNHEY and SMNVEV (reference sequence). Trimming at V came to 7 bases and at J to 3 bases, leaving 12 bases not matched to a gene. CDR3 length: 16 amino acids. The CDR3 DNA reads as TGTGCCAGCACTATCGATGGGGACAGGGAGGACACTGAAGCTTTCTTT. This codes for CASTIDGDREDTEAFF.

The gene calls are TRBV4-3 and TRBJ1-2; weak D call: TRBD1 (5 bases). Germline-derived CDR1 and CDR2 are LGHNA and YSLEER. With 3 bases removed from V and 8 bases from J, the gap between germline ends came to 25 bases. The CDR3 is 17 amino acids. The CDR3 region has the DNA TGCGCCAGCAGCCATGGCCCTGGGGTCGGGGGGATAACGGGCTACACCTTC. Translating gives CASSHGPGVGGITGYTF.

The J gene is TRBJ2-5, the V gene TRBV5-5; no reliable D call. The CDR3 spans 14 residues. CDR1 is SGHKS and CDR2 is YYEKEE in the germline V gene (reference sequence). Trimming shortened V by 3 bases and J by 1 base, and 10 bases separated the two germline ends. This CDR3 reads CASSWRQSQETQYF. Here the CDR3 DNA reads TGTGCCAGCAGCTGGCGGCAGAGCCAAGAGACCCAGTACTTC.

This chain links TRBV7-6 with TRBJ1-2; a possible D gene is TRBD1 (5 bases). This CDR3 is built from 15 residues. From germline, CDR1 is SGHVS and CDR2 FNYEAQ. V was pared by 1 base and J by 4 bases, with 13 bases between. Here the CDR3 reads CASSLDRGRSYGYTF. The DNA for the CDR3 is TGTGCCAGCAGCTTAGATAGGGGAAGATCCTATGGCTACACCTTC.

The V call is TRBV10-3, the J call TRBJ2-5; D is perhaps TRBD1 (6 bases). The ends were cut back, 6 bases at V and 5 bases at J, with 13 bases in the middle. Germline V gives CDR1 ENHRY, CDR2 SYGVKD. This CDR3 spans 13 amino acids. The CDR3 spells CAIRGAYDETQYF. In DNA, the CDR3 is TGTGCCATCAGGGGGGCTTACGACGAGACCCAGTACTTC.